This record covers a single T cell receptor (beta chain). Its target is unknown. The TCR beta cDNA libraries carried unique molecular identifiers. Input amounts of 1 to 10 million T cells were used. These gave around 500,000 cDNA molecules, so each molecule approximated one T cell. Using its own MiXCR run on the PCR reads, TCRdb lists one record per CDR3 protein. In the table there are around 770,000 distinct CDR3 sequences, roughly 50% of which are singletons. These data come from a study of post-analysis software for immune sequencing data. Whole-study context: Patients with relapsing-remitting, secondary progressive and progressive-relapsing multiple sclerosis courses were all represented. Whole-study findings and limits: Compared with controls, patients showed significantly lower normalized Chao1 diversity. Included in a set of about 5 TRBV segments more frequent in patients than controls were TRBV5-6, TRBV5-1 and TRBV20-1. Strong co-clustering by F measure was seen for same-batch samples.

Germline lookup yields CDR1 MNHNY and CDR2 SVGAGI (reference sequence). The length of the CDR3 is 16 residues. The V gene lost 2 bases and the J gene lost 2 bases, with 15 bases spanning the gap. V gene TRBV6-6 combines with J gene TRBJ2-5; D assignment may be TRBD1 or TRBD2 (5 bases each). Sequencing was performed on blood. This TCR was sampled from a girl aged 10 to 17 with multiple sclerosis. CDR3 bases: TGTGCCAGCAGTTACACCGGGGACGGGATTCAAGAGACCCAGTACTTC. Its translation is CASSYTGDGIQETQYF.